This paragraph reports one TCR beta chain. Its antigen remains unidentified. The method was immunoSEQ multiplex PCR; TCRdb's version includes in-frame clones alone and lacks a portion of them. The profile shows about 40,000 clones, 70% of them singletons. These data originate in a study of cytotoxic CD8 clonotypes in ibrutinib-treated CLL. Overall study context: Responses: some 25 partial, 2 complete; after median about 70 months, about 14 stayed remitted, some twelve progressed. On average, each sample had some 260,000 productive templates and about 89,000 productive rearrangements. Study observations and caveats: T-cell clonality at baseline went above that of age-matched healthy donors and rose and fell with circulating CD8+ T-cell counts. The times at which samples were taken varied between sustained-remission and progressing patients.

Germline V gene sequence: CDR1 KGHSH, CDR2 LQKENI. The CDR3 runs 14 residues. V was cut by 5 bases and J by 7 bases, with 17 bases left in between. Specimen: PBMCs, collected at disease progression, from a patient treated with ibrutinib. The chain joins TRBV18 to TRBJ1-2; D uncertain. This TCR was sampled from a human donor with chronic lymphocytic leukemia. This chain's CDR3 is CASSTLQPSSGYTF. In nucleotides, the CDR3 is TGTGCCAGCTCAACACTCCAACCCTCTTCTGGCTACACCTTC.